The 22 T cell receptor beta chains in this list originate from one sample, sequenced in a study of blood T cell repertoires in COVID-19. This table comes from immunoSEQ multiplex PCR, and its TCRdb copy is limited to in-frame clones, with some not included. This table has around 100,000 clones, approximately 87% appearing once. The material sequenced was peripheral blood. The receptors derive from a human donor with acute or convalescent COVID-19. The donor label of this sample is uncertain.

The chain uses TRBV5-1 and TRBJ2-7, with D possibly matching TRBD2 (5 bases). The CDR3 runs to 12 residues. V was clipped by 6 bases and J by 4 bases, with 11 bases between them. Germline CDR1 SGHRS, CDR2 YFSETQ. The CDR3: CASKMGEYEQYF. The DNA for the CDR3 is TGCGCCAGCAAAATGGGAGAATACGAGCAGTACTTC.

This chain connects TRBV7-2 to TRBJ2-1, with 14 bases matching TRBD2. The CDR3 is made up of 15 amino acids. V lost 5 bases to trimming and J lost 12 bases; unmatched junction nucleotides: 9. CDR1 is SGHTA and CDR2 is FQGNSA in the germline V gene. CDR3 sequence reads: CASSKRTSGGLGQFF. The CDR3 DNA reads as TGTGCCAGCAGCAAGAGGACTAGCGGGGGGTTGGGGCAGTTCTTC.

This sequence joins TRBV24-1 and TRBJ1-5; D might be TRBD1 (5 bases). From germline, CDR1 is KGHDR and CDR2 SFDVKD. V lost 4 bases to trimming and J lost 7 bases, with 10 bases between them. The CDR3 spans 13 residues. Written as DNA, the CDR3 is TGTGCCACCAGTGACAGGGTGTCCCAGCCCCAGCATTTT. It translates to CATSDRVSQPQHF.

The chain is built from TRBV12-3 or TRBV12-4 and TRBJ2-7; TRBD1 agrees at 7 bases. CDR3 size: 13 residues. With V trimmed by 5 bases and J by 2 bases, 3 bases remained unmatched. In DNA, the CDR3 is TGTGCCAGCAGTCAAGGGACAGCCTACGAGCAGTACTTC. Translated, it gives CASSQGTAYEQYF.

A few counts support this clone. V and J are TRBV12-3 or TRBV12-4 and TRBJ2-1; D is possibly TRBD2 (6 bases). The germline V and J ends were trimmed by 1 base and 10 bases, with 8 bases remaining between them. This CDR3 region has 12 residues. CDR3 residues: CASSLDAGEQFF. DNA of the CDR3: TGTGCCAGCAGTTTAGACGCGGGAGAGCAGTTCTTC.

This chain uses TRBV11-3 with TRBJ2-5; 10 bases agree with TRBD2. Germline CDR1 SGHNT, CDR2 YENEEA. The CDR3 sequence is 16 residues long. V shed 1 base, J shed 5 bases, and the junction held 7 bases outside the gene matches. The CDR3 DNA reads TGTGCCAGCAGCTTAGCAGAGCGGGGGGGCATCGAGACCCAGTACTTC. This gives the protein CASSLAERGGIETQYF.

The CDR3 loop reads CSASNPTPAGQGWGGTF. CDR3 nucleotides: TGCAGTGCTAGTAACCCAACCCCCGCCGGACAGGGGTGGGGGGGCACCTTC. The J gene is TRBJ1-2, the V gene TRBV20-1, with TRBD1 identical over 9 bases. Germline V lookup: CDR1 DFQATT, CDR2 SNEGSKA (reference sequence). J was trimmed by 13 bases and V by 3 bases; bases with no gene match: 24. This CDR3 is 17 amino acids long.

The CDR3 DNA reads TGCGCCAGCAGCCAAGCGCCGAGGGCTAGCGGGGGTTACCAAGAGACCCAGTACTTC. It yields the protein CASSQAPRASGGYQETQYF. The V and J genes are TRBV4-1 and TRBJ2-5; 10 nucleotides agree with TRBD2. The CDR3 consists of 19 residues. Losses at the gene ends were 1 base for V and 0 bases for J; bases not matched to a gene: 11. Germline assignment: CDR1 MGHRA and CDR2 YSYEKL.

The chain uses TRBV7-2 and TRBJ1-2; unclear D gene. CDR1 is SGHTA, CDR2 FQGNSA, per germline. The germline V and J ends were trimmed by 5 bases and 6 bases, with 16 bases remaining between them. This CDR3 is 14 amino acids long. The CDR3 here is CASSAGVGRDGYTF. The CDR3 DNA reads as TGTGCCAGCAGCGCCGGGGTAGGGAGGGATGGCTACACCTTC.

This sequence joins TRBV21-1 and TRBJ1-1; TRBD1 is the table's D call and was not checked against the DNA. TRBV21-1 is a known pseudogene. There are 13 residues in the CDR3. The CDR3 protein is CASSKEGAAGAFF. The DNA for the CDR3 is TGTGCCAGCAGCAAAGAGGGGGCGGCAGGAGCTTTCTTT.

The rearrangement joins TRBV28 to TRBJ1-3, with 9 positions matching TRBD1. The J segment lost 0 bases and the V segment lost 6 bases, leaving 6 bases of the junction unmatched. This CDR3 is 16 amino acids long. Looked up from germline, CDR1 is MDHEN and CDR2 is SYDVKM. CDR3 loop: CASSPTGGSSGNTIYF. In nucleotides, the CDR3 is TGTGCCAGCAGCCCGACAGGGGGTAGCTCTGGAAACACCATATATTTT.

The V and J genes are TRBV9 and TRBJ2-3, with 10 bases fitting TRBD2. The CDR3 has 18 amino acids. J gave up 4 bases and V 5 bases, and 16 bases lay outside the gene matches. In germline, CDR1 is SGDLS, CDR2 YYNGEE. The CDR3 protein is CASSETSGSLRGPDTQYF. CDR3 nucleotides: TGTGCCAGCAGTGAGACTAGCGGGTCCCTTCGGGGGCCAGATACGCAGTATTTT.

The chain couples TRBV3-1 (or the pseudogene TRBV3-2) to TRBJ1-2; D is possibly TRBD1 (5 bases). Trimming left V 0 bases short and J 4 bases short, with 12 bases between. The CDR3 has 15 amino acids. Germline CDR1 is LGHDT and CDR2 is YNNKEL (reference sequence). The CDR3, as DNA: TGTGCCAGCAGCCAAGATAGCCAGGGCACCTATGGCTACACCTTC. Protein product: CASSQDSQGTYGYTF.

V and J are TRBV18 and TRBJ2-1; TRBD2 agrees at 11 bases. This CDR3 is 15 amino acids long. CDR1 and CDR2 (germline): KGHSH, LQKENI. The junction had 6 bases not matched to a gene; V was cut back by 6 bases and J by 5 bases. The CDR3 DNA reads as TGTGCCAGCTCGTCTCGACTAGCGGGAAACAATGAGCAGTTCTTC. It yields the protein CASSSRLAGNNEQFF.

This sequence joins TRBV30 and TRBJ1-2; D is undetermined. The CDR3 is 14 amino acids. The germline V gene encodes CDR1 GTSNPN and CDR2 SVGIG (reference sequence). The V end lost 2 bases, the J end lost 3 bases, and 13 bases lay between the germline ends. This chain's CDR3 is CAWSPEVVHYGYTF. The CDR3 bases are TGTGCCTGGAGTCCAGAGGTGGTACACTATGGCTACACCTTC. Supplemented by reference TRBV30 and TRBJ1-2, the full variable domain reads SQTIHQWPATLVQPVGSPLSLECTVEGTSNPNLYWYRQAAGRGLQLLFYSVGIGQISSEVPQNLSASRPQDRQFILSSKKLLLSDSGFYLCAWSPEVVHYGYTFGSGTRLTVV.

The genes are TRBV9 and TRBJ2-1; D is unclear. The germline gives CDR1 SGDLS, CDR2 YYNGEE. The CDR3 runs to 14 residues. V was shortened by 4 bases and J by 5 bases, with 13 bases between the two germline ends. The CDR3 bases are TGTGCCAGCAGCCTCTCCCAATCGGACAATGAGCAGTTCTTC. This codes for CASSLSQSDNEQFF.

This clone was observed a few times. V usage is TRBV29-1 and J usage is TRBJ2-1; TRBD2 matches at 9 bases. The CDR3 totals 12 residues. Germline CDR1 SQVTM, CDR2 ANQGSEA. V was clipped by 8 bases and J by 8 bases; unmatched bases: 7. In DNA, the CDR3 is TGCAGCACCATGCGGGGGGGCCATGAGCAGTTCTTC. Translation: CSTMRGGHEQFF.

The chain recombines TRBV18 with TRBJ1-2, with a possible D match to TRBD1 (5 bases). The CDR3 loop spans 16 amino acids. Germline lookup yields CDR1 KGHSH and CDR2 LQKENI. Trimming took off 6 bases at V and 6 bases at J, with 23 bases between the two ends. For the CDR3, the DNA is TGTGCCAGCTCCCCCGCCTCCCAGGGAAGACCCCATGGCTACACCTTC. The encoded protein is CASSPASQGRPHGYTF.

The chain uses TRBV9 and TRBJ1-1; 7 bases agree with TRBD1. The CDR3 sequence is 14 residues long. In germline, CDR1 is SGDLS, CDR2 YYNGEE. V shed 6 bases, J shed 3 bases, and the junction held 8 bases outside the gene matches. The CDR3 sequence: CASNRQGGHTEAFF. The CDR3 DNA reads as TGTGCCAGCAACAGACAGGGTGGTCACACTGAAGCTTTCTTT.

The V gene is TRBV12-5, the J gene TRBJ2-1; 7 bases align to TRBD2. CDR3 length: 15 residues. Germline V gene sequence: CDR1 LGHNT, CDR2 FRNRAP. The junction had 13 bases not matched to a gene; V was cut back by 7 bases and J by 7 bases. CDR3 sequence reads: CASASFDRGENEQFF. In nucleotides, the CDR3 is TGTGCTAGTGCTAGCTTTGATCGGGGGGAGAATGAGCAGTTCTTC. The entire variable domain, with the rest obtained from reference TRBV12-5 and TRBJ2-1, is as follows: DARVTQTPRHKVTEMGQEVTMRCQPILGHNTVFWYRQTMMQGLELLAYFRNRAPLDDSGMPKDRFSAEMPDATLATLKIQPSEPRDSAVYFCASASFDRGENEQFFGPGTRLTVL.

The chain joins TRBV4-1 to TRBJ1-3; 8 bases line up with TRBD1. The germline V gene has CDR1 MGHRA and CDR2 YSYEKL. This CDR3 region has 15 residues. Trimming removed 5 bases from V and 0 bases from J; junction bases left unmatched: 3. The chain's CDR3 is CASSRTGTSGNTIYF. CDR3 sequence (DNA): TGCGCCAGCAGCAGGACAGGGACCTCTGGAAACACCATATATTTT.

The genes are TRBV5-1 and TRBJ1-6; D unresolved. V lost 2 bases to trimming and J lost 7 bases, with 10 bases between them. The CDR3 runs 14 residues. Germline loops: CDR1 SGHRS, CDR2 YFSETQ. This chain's CDR3 is CASSFSGNNSPLHF. In DNA, the CDR3 is TGCGCCAGCAGCTTTTCAGGAAACAATTCACCCCTCCACTTT.